Each of the 14 T cell receptor beta chains below was sequenced from the same sample in a study of blood T cell repertoires in COVID-19. TCRdb's table, derived via immunoSEQ multiplex PCR, lists solely in-frame clones and lacks some. The sample carries approximately 300,000 clones, approximately 91% recorded once. Sequenced material: PBMCs or T cells enriched from blood (not recorded which). Receptor source: a man aged 60 to 69 who had recovered from COVID-19.

The CDR3 DNA reads TGTGCCAGCAGTCCAACACAGGGCCGCTACACCTTC. This sequence encodes CASSPTQGRYTF. The chain uses TRBV27 and TRBJ1-2, with a weak D call TRBD1 (6 bases). The CDR3 has 12 amino acids. The germline V and J ends were trimmed by 5 bases and 9 bases, with 13 bases remaining between them. Germline V gene data show CDR1 as MNHEY and CDR2 as SMNVEV (reference sequence).

CDR3 sequence reads: CASSPLGEFSYEQYF. CDR3 nucleotides: TGTGCCAGCTCACCACTAGGAGAATTCTCCTACGAGCAGTACTTC. This chain connects TRBV18 to TRBJ2-7; D remains ambiguous. The V gene lost 1 base and the J gene lost 0 bases, with 10 bases spanning the gap. Per germline, CDR1 KGHSH and CDR2 LQKENI. This CDR3 has 15 residues.

The V gene is TRBV10-3, the J gene TRBJ2-3, with 8 bases identical to TRBD2. This CDR3 region has 16 residues. CDR1 and CDR2 from the germline V gene are ENHRY and SYGVKD. The V segment lost 2 bases and the J segment 6 bases; nucleotides outside the gene matches: 10. This CDR3 reads CAISEVASGSSDTQYF. Here the CDR3 DNA reads TGTGCCATCAGTGAGGTTGCGAGCGGGAGTTCGGATACGCAGTATTTT.

V is TRBV5-1 and J is TRBJ2-7; TRBD2 matches at 8 bases. Trimming took 4 bases from V and 7 from J; bases not matched to a gene: 10. Germline assignment: CDR1 SGHRS and CDR2 YFSETQ. The CDR3 totals 14 residues. The CDR3 reads CASSETGGAGEQYF. The CDR3 DNA sequence: TGCGCCAGCAGCGAGACCGGGGGGGCTGGAGAGCAGTACTTC.

This clone was detected only once. This rearrangement joins TRBV7-2 to TRBJ2-7, with 8 positions matching TRBD2. Looked up from germline, CDR1 is SGHTA and CDR2 is FQGNSA. The CDR3 contains 16 residues. V was pared by 1 base and J by 3 bases, with 8 bases of the junction left unmatched. CDR3 region: CASSLDSRAGGYEQYF. The CDR3 DNA reads TGTGCCAGCAGCTTAGATAGCAGGGCGGGAGGCTACGAGCAGTACTTC.

This clone turned up a few times. The chain links TRBV28 to TRBJ2-7, with 9 bases fitting TRBD1. J was trimmed by 3 bases and V by 4 bases; bases with no gene match: 7. Germline loops: CDR1 MDHEN, CDR2 SYDVKM. CDR3 length: 15 amino acids. CDR3 bases: TGTGCCAGCAGTTCTCCGGGACAGGGATTCTACGAGCAGTACTTC. Translation gives CASSSPGQGFYEQYF.

The chain joins TRBV4-3 to TRBJ2-3, with 13 positions matching TRBD2. The ends lost 2 bases at V and 3 bases at J; junction bases unmatched: 2. In germline, CDR1 is LGHNA, CDR2 YSLEER. The CDR3 has 16 amino acids. The CDR3 sequence is CASSQRTSGSTDTQYF. The CDR3, as DNA: TGCGCCAGCAGCCAAAGGACTAGCGGGAGTACAGATACGCAGTATTTT.

The J gene is TRBJ1-3, the V gene TRBV28, with TRBD1 identical over 7 bases. J gave up 0 bases and V 4 bases, and 9 bases lay outside the gene matches. The V gene's germline CDR1 is MDHEN and CDR2 SYDVKM. This CDR3 region has 17 residues. The CDR3 protein is CASSSGAGQNSGNTIYF. CDR3 bases: TGTGCCAGCAGTTCGGGTGCGGGACAGAACTCTGGAAACACCATATATTTT.

Only a few counts were recorded for this clone. This chain uses TRBV19 with TRBJ1-5, with 7 bases identical to TRBD1. V lost 8 bases to trimming and J lost 0 bases; unmatched junction nucleotides: 13. The CDR3 has 17 amino acids. The germline V gene has CDR1 LNHDA and CDR2 SQIVND (reference sequence). The CDR3 protein is CASSKPGQSYSNQPQHF. The CDR3 nucleotides read TGTGCCAGTTCCAAACCGGGACAGAGCTATAGCAATCAGCCCCAGCATTTT.

V usage is TRBV28 and J usage is TRBJ2-1, with D possibly matching TRBD2 (5 bases). V lost 1 base and J lost 15, with 13 bases in between. This CDR3 contains 12 residues. Germline V CDR1 and CDR2: MDHEN, SYDVKM. In DNA form, the CDR3 reads TGTGCCAGCAGTTTATTGCTAGCTGATCGGTTCTTC. It is translated as CASSLLLADRFF.

This chain connects TRBV24-1 to TRBJ1-1; 8 nucleotides align to TRBD1. The J segment lost 8 bases and the V segment lost 1 base, leaving 17 bases of the junction unmatched. The CDR3 runs 18 residues. Per the germline V gene, CDR1 is KGHDR and CDR2 is SFDVKD. The CDR3 is CATSDLIRGQFARLEAFF. The CDR3 DNA follows: TGTGCCACCAGTGATTTAATCAGGGGGCAATTTGCGCGACTAGAAGCTTTCTTT.

The CDR3 bases are TGTGCCAGCAGCCCCAACCACAGGGGTGATCTCTACGAGCAGTACTTC. The encoded protein is CASSPNHRGDLYEQYF. This chain connects TRBV7-3 to TRBJ2-7, with TRBD1 matching over 7 bases. Trimming took 5 bases from V and 3 from J; bases not matched to a gene: 13. This CDR3 spans 16 amino acids. Germline values: CDR1 SGHTA, CDR2 FQGTGA.

The CDR3 reads CASSDRDQETQYF. CDR3 bases: TGTGCCAGCAGTGACAGGGATCAAGAGACCCAGTACTTC. The chain recombines TRBV12-3 or TRBV12-4 with TRBJ2-5, with 7 bases that match TRBD1. V dropped 5 bases and J dropped 2; count of bases not matched to a gene: 2. The CDR3 runs to 13 residues.

The genes are TRBV4-1 and TRBJ2-3, with D possibly being TRBD1 (5 bases). This CDR3 comprises 13 residues. Germline lookup yields CDR1 MGHRA and CDR2 YSYEKL. With 4 bases removed from V and 14 bases from J, the gap between germline ends came to 19 bases. Written as DNA, the CDR3 is TGCGCCAGCAGCCCCCATGGGGCCGCCAGACGGTATTTT. This encodes CASSPHGAARRYF.